The sequence of this T cell receptor (beta chain) was determined in a study of neurological immune-mediated disorders. The study's findings and limits: Neither clinical nor MRI features were found to be associated with the multiple sclerosis repertoire cluster.

V was shortened by 0 bases and J by 4 bases, with 7 bases between the two germline ends. Germline V CDR1 and CDR2: SGHKS, YYEKEE (reference sequence). The CDR3 loop spans 13 amino acids. This clonotype appeared many times. What it recognizes is unknown. From the 5' RACE reads, TCRdb called clonotypes with MiXCR, one entry per CDR3 protein. The sample holds some 65,000 distinct CDR3 sequences; approximately 5.2% are singletons and the top ten take approximately 2.6%. The sequence was obtained from a woman aged 25 to 39 with multiple sclerosis. The chain employs TRBV5-5 and TRBJ1-2; no clear D. Source material: PBMCs. CDR3 coding DNA: TGTGCCAGCAGCTTGGGCGGCGGCTATGGCTACACCTTC. It codes for CASSLGGGYGYTF.